The 27 T cell receptor beta chains below were found in one sample sequenced in a study of T cell responses to AZD1222 COVID-19 vaccine. Clones were read by immunoSEQ multiplex PCR, and TCRdb kept only the in-frame ones, dropping some. The table lists 150,000 or so clones, roughly nine tenths of them singletons. The sample in question was peripheral blood, obtained on day 0 of AZD1222 vaccination. The receptors shown here come from an adult in good health.

This clone was seen once. This sample also contains other DNA sequences that code for the same CDR3. This sequence joins TRBV15 and TRBJ2-5; 7 bases match TRBD1. The germline V gene encodes CDR1 LNHNV and CDR2 YYDKDF (reference sequence). The CDR3 runs to 14 residues. V lost 1 base to trimming and J lost 5 bases; unmatched junction nucleotides: 4. The CDR3 DNA sequence: TGTGCCACCAGCAGAGTAGGGGGCGAGGAGACCCAGTACTTC. Its translation is CATSRVGGEETQYF.

This sequence joins TRBV19 and TRBJ1-4, with D unclear. The CDR3 consists of 14 residues. Germline-derived CDR1 and CDR2 are LNHDA and SQIVND (reference sequence). Trimming stripped 3 bases from V and 7 bases from J, with 12 bases between. The DNA for the CDR3 is TGTGCCAGTAGTATCAACACAGCTAGTGAAAAACTGTTTTTT. Protein: CASSINTASEKLFF.

The V and J genes are TRBV5-1 and TRBJ2-7; possible D gene TRBD2, 6 bases. The CDR3 sequence is 21 residues long. V lost 0 bases to trimming and J lost 2 bases, with 30 bases between them. Per germline, CDR1 SGHRS and CDR2 YFSETQ. The CDR3 sequence is CASSLGGGIGTAIAETYEQYF. Here the CDR3 DNA reads TGCGCCAGCAGCTTGGGAGGCGGTATCGGGACTGCAATCGCGGAGACCTACGAGCAGTACTTC.

The rearrangement uses TRBV2 and TRBJ1-1, with 9 nucleotides matching TRBD1. This CDR3 contains 15 residues. Germline V gives CDR1 SNHLY, CDR2 FYNNEI. V shed 6 bases and J 2 bases; nucleotides not matched to a gene: 7. The CDR3 nucleotides read TGTGCCAGCAGAACGATGGGACAGGGAAACACTGAAGCTTTCTTT. The encoded protein is CASRTMGQGNTEAFF.

V is TRBV6-6 and J is TRBJ2-7, with D maybe TRBD2 (6 bases). The CDR3 runs to 15 residues. V was cut by 4 bases and J by 5 bases, with 18 bases left in between. In germline, CDR1 is MNHNY, CDR2 SVGAGI (reference sequence). The CDR3 sequence is CASSSGLTRENEQYF. The CDR3 DNA reads TGTGCCAGCAGTTCGGGACTCACCAGGGAAAACGAGCAGTACTTC.

This clone was picked up a small number of times. The rearrangement links TRBV4-3 to TRBJ1-1, with D hard to call. V lost 0 bases, J lost 3 bases, and 5 bases lay in between. CDR1 and CDR2 from the germline V gene are LGHNA and YSLEER. The CDR3 is made up of 13 amino acids. The CDR3 region is CASSQDPYTEAFF. The DNA of the CDR3 is TGCGCCAGCAGCCAAGATCCCTACACTGAAGCTTTCTTT.

The chain recombines TRBV30 with TRBJ2-2; no clear D. Trimming took off 1 base at V and 5 bases at J, with 8 bases between the two ends. Germline V gene lookup returns CDR1 GTSNPN and CDR2 SVGIG (reference sequence). The CDR3 length is 13 residues. The CDR3 DNA reads TGTGCCTGGAGTGGTGCTCCGACCGGGGAGCTGTTTTTT. Translated, it gives CAWSGAPTGELFF.

The V and J genes are TRBV2 and TRBJ2-5; 8 bases match TRBD1. Germline CDR1 SNHLY, CDR2 FYNNEI. V dropped 6 bases and J dropped 5; count of bases not matched to a gene: 11. The CDR3 has 15 residues. The CDR3 coding sequence is TGTGCCAGCAGCAGACAGGGGTCGCCCCGGGAGACCCAGTACTTC. Residues: CASSRQGSPRETQYF.

The genes are TRBV19 and TRBJ1-6, with D perhaps TRBD1 (6 bases). Trimming took 3 bases from V and 10 from J, leaving 13 bases between them. Germline assignment: CDR1 LNHDA and CDR2 SQIVND (reference sequence). CDR3 length: 14 amino acids. The CDR3, as DNA: TGTGCCAGTAGTATTGCAGGGGCCAGATCACCCCTCCACTTT. Translating it yields CASSIAGARSPLHF.

The rearrangement links TRBV5-4 to TRBJ1-1; tentative D call: TRBD1 (6 bases). This CDR3 spans 15 amino acids. Trimming stripped 3 bases from V and 1 base from J, with 13 bases between. Germline V gene data show CDR1 as SGHNT and CDR2 as YYREEE (reference sequence). The CDR3 coding sequence is TGTGCCAGCAGCTGGGACACCTTGCCGAACACTGAAGCTTTCTTT. Encoded protein: CASSWDTLPNTEAFF.

The chain couples TRBV19 to TRBJ2-2, with D possibly TRBD2 on 5 matching bases. The CDR3 consists of 14 residues. V gave up 7 bases and J gave up 2 bases, with 11 bases separating them. CDR1 LNHDA and CDR2 SQIVND come from the germline V gene (reference sequence). The chain's CDR3 is CASNPLANTGELFF. The CDR3 DNA is TGTGCCAGTAATCCCCTAGCTAACACCGGGGAGCTGTTTTTT.

The genes are TRBV28 and TRBJ1-1; D is undetermined. In germline, CDR1 is MDHEN, CDR2 SYDVKM. V lost 7 bases and J 0 bases, leaving 9 bases between the germline ends. This CDR3 has 13 amino acids. The CDR3 DNA is TGTGCCAGCATGAGGGAGATGAACACTGAAGCTTTCTTT. It yields the protein CASMREMNTEAFF.

V usage is TRBV4-3 and J usage is TRBJ2-2, with D maybe TRBD1 (5 bases). The CDR3 length is 18 residues. V was pared by 0 bases and J by 0 bases, with 14 bases between. Germline loops: CDR1 LGHNA, CDR2 YSLEER. CDR3 DNA sequence: TGCGCCAGCAGCCAAGAAATGTCGGGCAGGGCGAACACCGGGGAGCTGTTTTTT. It yields the protein CASSQEMSGRANTGELFF.

The genes are TRBV11-2 and TRBJ1-2, with 9 bases fitting TRBD1. This CDR3 is built from 15 residues. CDR1 is SGHAT, CDR2 FQNNGV, per germline. V gave up 2 bases and J gave up 4 bases; unmatched junction bases: 5. Here the CDR3 reads CASSLSTGGGYGYTF. The CDR3 nucleotides read TGTGCCAGCAGCTTAAGTACAGGGGGCGGCTATGGCTACACCTTC.

V gene TRBV7-9 combines with J gene TRBJ1-4, with D unclear. The CDR3 is 14 residues long. Germline loops: CDR1 SEHNR, CDR2 FQNEAQ (reference sequence). With 3 bases removed from V and 0 bases from J, the gap between germline ends came to 5 bases. The CDR3 DNA is TGTGCCAGCAGCTTCGCTGCAACTAATGAAAAACTGTTTTTT. Translated: CASSFAATNEKLFF.

The chain employs TRBV19 and TRBJ1-4; tentatively, D is TRBD1 (6 bases). This CDR3 comprises 13 residues. Trimming took 7 bases from V and 4 from J, leaving 10 bases between them. Germline CDR1 and CDR2: LNHDA and SQIVND (reference sequence). CDR3 in amino acids: CASTDRRNEKLFF. The CDR3 DNA reads as TGTGCCAGTACGGACAGACGTAATGAAAAACTGTTTTTT. Full variable domain (rest looked up from reference TRBV19 and TRBJ1-4): DGGITQSPKYLFRKEGQNVTLSCEQNLNHDAMYWYRQDPGQGLRLIYYSQIVNDFQKGDIAEGYSVSREKKESFPLTVTSAQKNPTAFYLCASTDRRNEKLFFGSGTQLSVL.

V is TRBV19 and J is TRBJ1-5; D perhaps matches TRBD1 (6 bases). The CDR3 extends over 15 amino acids. V lost 6 bases and J 4 bases, leaving 16 bases between the germline ends. Germline V gives CDR1 LNHDA, CDR2 SQIVND (reference sequence). CDR3 sequence: CASRSGGTQNQPQHF. In DNA form, the CDR3 reads TGTGCCAGTAGGTCTGGAGGGACACAAAATCAGCCCCAGCATTTT.

This chain connects TRBV5-1 to TRBJ1-1; no clear D. CDR1 is SGHRS, CDR2 YFSETQ, per germline. This CDR3 region has 13 residues. Trimming stripped 2 bases from V and 2 bases from J, with 7 bases between. CDR3 sequence: CASSFTANTEAFF. The DNA for the CDR3 is TGCGCCAGCAGCTTTACAGCTAACACTGAAGCTTTCTTT.

The chain recombines TRBV6-5 with TRBJ1-1, with 7 bases matching TRBD1. Trimming cost V 6 bases and J 1 base; bases outside gene matches: 5. Germline V CDR1 and CDR2: MNHEY, SVGAGI. The CDR3 is made up of 14 amino acids. The CDR3 protein is CASRGDRRNTEAFF. In DNA form, the CDR3 reads TGTGCCAGCAGGGGGGACAGACGGAACACTGAAGCTTTCTTT.

The rearrangement links TRBV7-3 to TRBJ2-1; 10 bases are shared with TRBD2. The CDR3 covers 15 residues. Germline V gene lookup returns CDR1 SGHTA and CDR2 FQGTGA. The V segment lost 5 bases and the J segment 1 base; nucleotides outside the gene matches: 2. CDR3 loop: CASSPLAGSYNEQFF. The CDR3 nucleotides read TGTGCCAGCAGCCCACTAGCGGGGTCCTACAATGAGCAGTTCTTC. The complete variable domain, with remaining parts taken from reference TRBV7-3 and TRBJ2-1, reads GAGVSQTPSNKVTEKGKYVELRCDPISGHTALYWYRQSLGQGPEFLIYFQGTGAADDSGLPNDRFFAVRPEGSVSTLKIQRTERGDSAVYLCASSPLAGSYNEQFFGPGTRLTVL.

The rearrangement links TRBV28 to TRBJ1-4; 10 nucleotides line up with TRBD1. Per the germline V gene, CDR1 is MDHEN and CDR2 is SYDVKM. The CDR3 is made up of 16 amino acids. Trimming cost V 7 bases and J 6 bases; bases outside gene matches: 11. The CDR3 sequence: CASTPVSGTGDEKLFF. The CDR3 DNA reads as TGTGCCAGCACCCCAGTCTCAGGGACAGGGGATGAAAAACTGTTTTTT.

The rearrangement joins TRBV27 to TRBJ2-7; D possibly uses TRBD1 or TRBD2 (6 bases each). Trimming removed 5 bases from V and 7 bases from J, with 15 bases in between. Germline loops: CDR1 MNHEY, CDR2 SMNVEV (reference sequence). CDR3 size: 13 residues. CDR3 in amino acids: CASSGGLASEQYF. The CDR3 DNA follows: TGTGCCAGCAGTGGGGGGCTAGCGAGTGAGCAGTACTTC.

The chain combines TRBV28 with TRBJ1-2; TRBD1 matches at 8 bases. This CDR3 spans 14 amino acids. V lost 6 bases, J lost 5 bases, and 8 bases stayed unmatched. Germline lookup yields CDR1 MDHEN and CDR2 SYDVKM. CDR3 region: CASSPVQGAYGYTF. DNA of the CDR3: TGTGCCAGCAGCCCCGTCCAGGGGGCATATGGCTACACCTTC.

The chain recombines TRBV27 with TRBJ2-6; maybe TRBD1 (6 bases). Looked up from germline, CDR1 is MNHEY and CDR2 is SMNVEV (reference sequence). The V and J ends lost 5 bases and 6 bases respectively, with 11 bases between them. The CDR3 sequence is 14 residues long. The CDR3 DNA sequence: TGTGCCAGCAGTCCGTGGGGACAGGCCAACGTCCTGACTTTC. It translates to CASSPWGQANVLTF.

This clone showed up just a few times. The rearrangement uses TRBV11-2 and TRBJ1-2; 7 bases agree with TRBD1. Germline lookup yields CDR1 SGHAT and CDR2 FQNNGV. V was pared by 8 bases and J by 2 bases, with 8 bases of the junction left unmatched. The CDR3 runs 14 residues. DNA for the CDR3: TGTGCCAGCCGTGGGGACAGTAACAACTATGGCTACACCTTC. It translates to CASRGDSNNYGYTF.

V is TRBV11-2 and J is TRBJ1-5; D possibly corresponds to TRBD1 (5 bases). Per the germline V gene, CDR1 is SGHAT and CDR2 is FQNNGV. This CDR3 has 15 amino acids. Trimming removed 1 base from V and 6 bases from J, with 13 bases in between. The CDR3 here is CASSLGAGQGQPQHF. DNA for the CDR3: TGTGCCAGCAGCTTAGGGGCAGGGCAGGGTCAGCCCCAGCATTTT. Using reference TRBV11-2 and TRBJ1-5 for the parts outside the CDR3, the full variable domain is EAGVAQSPRYKIIEKRQSVAFWCNPISGHATLYWYQQILGQGPKLLIQFQNNGVVDDSQLPKDRFSAERLKGVDSTLKIQPAKLEDSAVYLCASSLGAGQGQPQHFGDGTRLSIL.

This clone was recorded once. The CDR3 bases are TGTGCCAGCACCCCGGGGCAGGGGGCGCGAAGCAATCAGCCCCAGCATTTT. It codes for CASTPGQGARSNQPQHF. The J gene is TRBJ1-5, the V gene TRBV28; TRBD1 matches 8 bases. Trimming cost V 7 bases and J 1 base; bases outside gene matches: 12. Per the germline V gene, CDR1 is MDHEN and CDR2 is SYDVKM. The CDR3 runs to 17 residues.